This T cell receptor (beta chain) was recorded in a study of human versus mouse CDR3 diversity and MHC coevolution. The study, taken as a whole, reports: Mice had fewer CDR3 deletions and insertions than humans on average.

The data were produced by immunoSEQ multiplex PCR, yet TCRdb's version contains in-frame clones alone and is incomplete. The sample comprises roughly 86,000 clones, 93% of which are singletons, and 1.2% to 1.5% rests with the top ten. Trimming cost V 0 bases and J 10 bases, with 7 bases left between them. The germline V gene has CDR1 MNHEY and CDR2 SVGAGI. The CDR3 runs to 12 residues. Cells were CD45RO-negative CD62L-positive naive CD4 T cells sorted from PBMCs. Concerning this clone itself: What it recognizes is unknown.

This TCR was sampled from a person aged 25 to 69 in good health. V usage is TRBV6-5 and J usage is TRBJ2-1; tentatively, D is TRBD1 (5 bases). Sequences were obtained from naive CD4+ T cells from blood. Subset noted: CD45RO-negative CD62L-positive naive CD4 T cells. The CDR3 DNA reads TGTGCCAGCAGTTACTCGCCAGGGGAGCAGTTCTTC. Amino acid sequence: CASSYSPGEQFF.